A selection of T cell receptor beta chains follows, all from one sample in a study of T cells after somatic rescue of genetic block. Generated by immunoSEQ multiplex PCR, the TCRdb table keeps only in-frame clones and is missing some. The sample includes approximately 65,000 clones, just under 95% seen only once; the top ten take 2.9%. Sequencing input: peripheral blood mononuclear cells (PBMCs). These receptors were obtained from a man aged 40-49 years. The conserved cysteine and the conserved F or W are not part of the CDR3 here. The order of the fields is V gene, J gene, CDR3 protein.

V: TRBV7-9; J: TRBJ2-7; CDR3: ASSFDRGTYEQY
V: TRBV7-9; J: TRBJ2-2; CDR3: ASSLNVGELF
V: TRBV2; J: TRBJ2-7; CDR3: ASSPGPYEQY
V: TRBV28; J: TRBJ1-5; CDR3: ASSNGGTGGKPQH
V: TRBV7-6; J: TRBJ1-3; CDR3: ASSLGTGASGNTIY
V: TRBV30; J: TRBJ2-5; CDR3: AWRRSGGGTQY
V: TRBV2; J: TRBJ2-1; CDR3: ASSEGAVRNEQF
V: TRBV6-6; J: TRBJ1-5; CDR3: ASSSPGNNQPQH
V: TRBV27; J: TRBJ2-5; CDR3: ASSSRGPERETQY
V: TRBV6-1; J: TRBJ2-1; CDR3: ASSEARVWGTYNEQF
V: TRBV7-8; J: TRBJ2-1; CDR3: ASSLALAGGGEQF
V: TRBV6-1; J: TRBJ2-7; CDR3: ASSEQGAGEQY
V: TRBV4-2; J: TRBJ1-6; CDR3: ASSQYRGNSPLH
V: TRBV19; J: TRBJ1-6; CDR3: ASRQGQSSYNSPLH
V: TRBV19; J: TRBJ2-5; CDR3: ASGEGGGETQY
V: TRBV5-4; J: TRBJ1-1; CDR3: ASSFNRVTEAF
V: TRBV18; J: TRBJ2-1; CDR3: ASSPPVTRREQF
V: TRBV2; J: TRBJ2-5; CDR3: ASSRREGRETQY
V: TRBV7-8; J: TRBJ2-7; CDR3: ASSLGPGALSY
V: TRBV6-5; J: TRBJ1-6; CDR3: ASSRQDNSPLH
V: TRBV27; J: TRBJ2-1; CDR3: ASSLRPNYNEQF
V: TRBV6-1; J: TRBJ2-1; CDR3: ASRAGRLTDNEQF
V: TRBV6-7; J: TRBJ2-1; CDR3: ASSRGTSDGEQF
V: TRBV19; J: TRBJ1-5; CDR3: ASSGGTGNKNQPQH
V: TRBV10-2; J: TRBJ2-3; CDR3: ASAVTSGSTDTQY
V: TRBV7-8; J: TRBJ2-2; CDR3: ASSLTDPGYGTGELF
V: TRBV14; J: TRBJ1-5; CDR3: ASSQGMDQPQH
V: TRBV4-3; J: TRBJ1-2; CDR3: ASSQGQGIVYGYT
V: TRBV30; J: TRBJ2-2; CDR3: AWRTGSGAGELF
V: TRBV30; J: TRBJ1-3; CDR3: AWSVTGNTIY
V: TRBV10-3; J: TRBJ1-2; CDR3: AIRDTRNYGYT
V: TRBV25-1; J: TRBJ2-1; CDR3: ASSVRTSGSDEQF
V: TRBV6-1; J: TRBJ2-5; CDR3: ASSEFGQTFISPASAGETQY
V: TRBV10-2; J: TRBJ2-3; CDR3: ASRTGLSTDTQY
V: TRBV2; J: TRBJ1-6; CDR3: ASRGDRGGSYNSPLH
V: TRBV4-1; J: TRBJ2-5; CDR3: ASSQVLGATETQY
V: TRBV27; J: TRBJ2-5; CDR3: ASSPIRTYSGETQY
V: TRBV5-1; J: TRBJ2-5; CDR3: ASSLEGGVEETQY